This entry concerns a single TCR beta chain. Its target is not known. This entry is derived from a study of T cell repertoires in cytomegalovirus infection. For the study at large: TCR beta signatures that were public indicated CMV infection and matching HLA type. Findings of the study overall: It was HLA-C-restricted CMV-specific TCR beta clonotypes that dominated the response ex vivo.

TCRdb recomputed calls from the reads with MiXCR, one row per CDR3 protein. The table lists some 440,000 distinct CDR3 sequences, around 32% of them singletons. Per germline, CDR1 LNHDA and CDR2 SQIVND (reference sequence). This CDR3 contains 15 residues. Trimming cost V 3 bases and J 4 bases; bases outside gene matches: 6. Sequencing input: PBMCs. The TCR sequence derives from a human donor in good health (CMV status not recorded). Some clones in this sample may be carry-over from other donors' samples. V gene TRBV19 combines with J gene TRBJ1-1; 9 bases are shared with TRBD1. The DNA for the CDR3 is TGTGCCAGTAGTATGCTACAGGGACAGGGCACTGAAGCTTTCTTT. Its translation is CASSMLQGQGTEAFF.